The T cell receptor beta chain described here comes from a study of tumor and adjacent non-tumor tissue in lung cancer. For the study at large: Patients comprised 12 adenocarcinoma, 2 squamous cell carcinoma and 1 small cell lung cancer.

No cell sorting was done before RNA was extracted from the tissue. Chemotherapy-naive patients with new lung cancer underwent thoracic surgery in China, August–late 2014. CDR1 is SGHRS, CDR2 YFSETQ, per germline. The CDR3 consists of 15 residues. Whole-study findings and limits: Significantly higher TCR diversity was found in tumor than normal lung. Higher tumor TCR diversity was associated with shorter survival.

To note about this clonotype: Its antigen is undetermined. The junction departs from germline at one end; a sequencing error may be responsible.

The library came from three nested PCR rounds adapted from ARM-PCR protocols. Via MiXCR, TCRdb re-called the multiplex PCR reads, giving one row per CDR3 protein. The table records some 77,000 distinct CDR3 sequences, approximately 71% of them present only once. The V call is TRBV5-1, the J call TRBJ2-5; weak D call: TRBD2 (5 bases). The sequenced sample consisted of lung tumor tissue. The clonotype originates from a woman aged 70-85 years with non-small cell lung cancer. The CDR3 sequence is CASSNVLVDQETQYF. The CDR3 DNA sequence: TGTGCCAGCAGCAACGTACTAGTGGACCAAGAGACCCAGTACTTC.